A selection of T cell receptor beta chains follows, all from one sample in a study of shared clonotypes between healthy human individuals. Assay: immunoSEQ multiplex PCR; the TCRdb copy retains only in-frame clones and omits some. The table shows 1.5 million to 1.9 million clones, with roughly 98% occurring only once. Sequencing was performed on naive CD4+ T cells sorted from blood. The origin of the receptors is a man in his thirties or forties in good health. Both conserved end residues are part of each CDR3. A D gene is named only where the DNA matches it firmly. A row's size may be missing; if present it is once, few, many or a size class.

J gene	D gene	V gene	clone size	CDR3 protein	CDR3 DNA
TRBJ2-1	NA	TRBV6-5	NA	CASTALRGGSNEQFF	TGTGCCAGCACCGCCCTTAGAGGGGGATCCAATGAGCAGTTCTTC
TRBJ1-1	NA	TRBV15	NA	CATSRDMGENTEAFF	TGTGCCACCAGCAGAGATATGGGGGAGAACACTGAAGCTTTCTTT
TRBJ2-1	TRBD2	TRBV18	NA	CASSPGAGVGNEQFF	TGTGCCAGCTCACCCGGAGCGGGAGTGGGGAATGAGCAGTTCTTC
TRBJ2-7	NA	TRBV5-4	NA	CASSLVGNRYEQYF	TGTGCCAGCAGCTTGGTGGGGAATCGCTACGAGCAGTACTTC
TRBJ2-1	TRBD2	TRBV9	NA	CASSVDRTSGRSHNEQFF	TGTGCCAGCAGCGTAGATAGGACTAGCGGCCGGTCCCACAATGAGCAGTTCTTC
TRBJ1-3	NA	TRBV7-2	once	CASSLRFWTGNTIYF	TGTGCCAGCAGCTTAAGGTTCTGGACGGGAAACACCATATATTTT
TRBJ1-4	NA	TRBV9	NA	CASSKGTDATEKLFF	TGTGCCAGCAGCAAAGGGACGGATGCGACCGAAAAACTGTTTTTT
TRBJ1-5	NA	TRBV25-1	NA	CASSGTDSYNQPQHF	TGTGCCAGCAGTGGGACAGACAGTTACAATCAGCCCCAGCATTTT
TRBJ2-2	TRBD2	TRBV9	NA	CASSVAPSGANTGELFF	TGTGCCAGCAGCGTAGCCCCTAGCGGGGCTAACACCGGGGAGCTGTTTTTT
TRBJ2-3	NA	TRBV11-3	NA	CASSLLGGGTDTQYF	TGTGCCAGCAGTCTCTTGGGAGGAGGCACAGATACGCAGTATTTT
TRBJ2-4	NA	TRBV5-6	NA	CASSPTGTGVAKNIQYF	TGTGCCAGCAGCCCGACCGGGACGGGGGTAGCCAAAAACATTCAGTACTTC
TRBJ2-1	NA	TRBV7-8	NA	CASSLNRGNEQFF	TGTGCCAGCAGCTTAAACCGAGGCAATGAGCAGTTCTTC
TRBJ1-5	NA	TRBV19	NA	CASSIKTAVQPQHF	TGTGCCAGTAGTATCAAGACCGCGGTTCAGCCCCAGCATTTT
TRBJ2-1	NA	TRBV14	NA	CASSQDLPAYTYNEQFF	TGTGCCAGCAGCCAAGATCTGCCAGCGTACACCTACAATGAGCAGTTCTTC
TRBJ1-3	TRBD1	TRBV30	NA	CAWAGQGAGNTIYF	TGTGCCTGGGCGGGCCAGGGGGCGGGAAACACCATATATTTT
TRBJ1-1	NA	TRBV7-9	NA	CASSLAANTEAFF	TGTGCCAGCAGCTTAGCGGCGAACACTGAAGCTTTCTTT
TRBJ2-3	NA	TRBV5-6	NA	CASSLVHTDTQYF	TGTGCCAGCAGCTTGGTACACACAGATACGCAGTATTTT
TRBJ2-1	TRBD2	TRBV10-3	NA	CAISERLAGSGEQFF	TGTGCCATCAGTGAGCGACTAGCGGGAAGCGGTGAGCAGTTCTTC
TRBJ2-7	TRBD1	TRBV7-6	NA	CASSPLGGTGHEQYF	TGTGCCAGCAGCCCCCTCGGCGGGACAGGGCACGAGCAGTACTTC
TRBJ1-1	NA	TRBV9	NA	CASSVDPGSHMNTEAFF	TGTGCCAGCAGCGTAGACCCCGGGAGCCATATGAACACTGAAGCTTTCTTT
TRBJ1-1	TRBD1	TRBV11-3	NA	CASSSGQANTEAFF	TGTGCCAGCAGCTCAGGACAGGCGAACACTGAAGCTTTCTTT
TRBJ2-1	NA	TRBV5-1	NA	CASSSTERSYNEQFF	TGCGCCAGCAGCTCGACGGAGCGGTCCTACAATGAGCAGTTCTTC
TRBJ2-7	NA	TRBV7-9	NA	CASSLAVTEQYF	TGTGCCAGCAGCTTAGCGGTTACCGAGCAGTACTTC
TRBJ2-1	NA	TRBV13	NA	CASSLTGNEQFF	TGTGCCAGCAGCTTAACGGGCAATGAGCAGTTCTTC
TRBJ2-2	NA	TRBV18	NA	CASSPGSGELFF	TGTGCCAGCTCACCAGGGTCCGGGGAGCTGTTTTTT
TRBJ2-7	NA	TRBV7-2	NA	CASSLGWAGGGSSYEQYF	TGTGCCAGCAGCTTAGGATGGGCTGGGGGAGGAAGCTCCTACGAGCAGTACTTC